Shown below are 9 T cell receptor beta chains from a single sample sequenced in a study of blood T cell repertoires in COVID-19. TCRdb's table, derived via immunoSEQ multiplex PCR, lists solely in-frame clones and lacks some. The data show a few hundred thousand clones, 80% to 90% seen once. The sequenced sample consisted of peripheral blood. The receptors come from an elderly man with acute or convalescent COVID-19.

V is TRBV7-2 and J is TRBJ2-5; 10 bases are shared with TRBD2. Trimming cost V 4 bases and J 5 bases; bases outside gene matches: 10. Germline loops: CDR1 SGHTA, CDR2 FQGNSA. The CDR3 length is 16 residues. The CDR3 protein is CASSSQLAGAQETQYF. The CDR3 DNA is TGTGCCAGCAGCTCTCAGCTAGCGGGGGCCCAGGAGACCCAGTACTTC.

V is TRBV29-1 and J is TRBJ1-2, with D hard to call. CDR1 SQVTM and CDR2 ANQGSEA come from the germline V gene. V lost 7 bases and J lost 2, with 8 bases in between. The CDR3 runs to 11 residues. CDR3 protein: CSGGVNYGYTF. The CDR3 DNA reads TGCAGCGGCGGGGTCAACTATGGCTACACCTTC.

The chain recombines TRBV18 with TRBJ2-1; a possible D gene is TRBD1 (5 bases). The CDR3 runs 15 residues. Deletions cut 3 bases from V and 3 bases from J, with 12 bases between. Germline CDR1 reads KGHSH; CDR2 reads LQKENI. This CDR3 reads CASSPSQANYNEQFF. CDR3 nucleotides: TGTGCCAGCTCACCTTCACAGGCCAACTACAATGAGCAGTTCTTC.

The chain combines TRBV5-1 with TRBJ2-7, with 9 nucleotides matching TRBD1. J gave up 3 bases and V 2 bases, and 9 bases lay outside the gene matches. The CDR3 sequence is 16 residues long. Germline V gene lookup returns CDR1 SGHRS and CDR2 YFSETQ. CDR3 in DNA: TGCGCCAGCAGCTTTTTGGCCGGGACAGGGAACTACGAGCAGTACTTC. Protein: CASSFLAGTGNYEQYF.

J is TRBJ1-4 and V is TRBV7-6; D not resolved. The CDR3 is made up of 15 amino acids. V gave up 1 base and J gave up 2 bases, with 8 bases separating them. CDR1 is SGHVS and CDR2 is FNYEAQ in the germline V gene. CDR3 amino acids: CASSLGPATNEKLFF. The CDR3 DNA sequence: TGTGCCAGCAGCTTAGGGCCAGCGACTAATGAAAAACTGTTTTTT.

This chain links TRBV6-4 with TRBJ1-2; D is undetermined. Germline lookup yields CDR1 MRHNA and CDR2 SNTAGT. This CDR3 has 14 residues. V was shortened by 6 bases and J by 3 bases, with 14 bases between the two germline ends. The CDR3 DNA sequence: TGTGCCAGCAGCCTGGATAGTGGAGACTATGGCTACACCTTC. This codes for CASSLDSGDYGYTF.

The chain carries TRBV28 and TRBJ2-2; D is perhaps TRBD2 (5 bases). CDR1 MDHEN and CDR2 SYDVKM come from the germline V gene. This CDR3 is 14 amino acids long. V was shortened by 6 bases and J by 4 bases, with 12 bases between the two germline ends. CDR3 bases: TGTGCCAGCAGCGTACCGGGATCCACCGGGGAGCTGTTTTTT. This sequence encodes CASSVPGSTGELFF.

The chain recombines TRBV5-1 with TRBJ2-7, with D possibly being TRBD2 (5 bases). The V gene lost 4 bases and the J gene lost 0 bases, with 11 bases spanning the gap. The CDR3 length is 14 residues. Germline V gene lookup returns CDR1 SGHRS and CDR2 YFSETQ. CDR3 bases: TGCGCCAGCAGCCCCGGGATCTCCTCCTACGAGCAGTACTTC. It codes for CASSPGISSYEQYF.

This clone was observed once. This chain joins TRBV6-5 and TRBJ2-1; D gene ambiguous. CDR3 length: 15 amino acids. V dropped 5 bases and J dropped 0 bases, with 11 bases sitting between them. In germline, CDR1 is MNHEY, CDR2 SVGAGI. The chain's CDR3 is CASSPPRSSYNEQFF. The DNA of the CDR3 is TGTGCCAGCAGTCCCCCGCGGAGCTCCTACAATGAGCAGTTCTTC.